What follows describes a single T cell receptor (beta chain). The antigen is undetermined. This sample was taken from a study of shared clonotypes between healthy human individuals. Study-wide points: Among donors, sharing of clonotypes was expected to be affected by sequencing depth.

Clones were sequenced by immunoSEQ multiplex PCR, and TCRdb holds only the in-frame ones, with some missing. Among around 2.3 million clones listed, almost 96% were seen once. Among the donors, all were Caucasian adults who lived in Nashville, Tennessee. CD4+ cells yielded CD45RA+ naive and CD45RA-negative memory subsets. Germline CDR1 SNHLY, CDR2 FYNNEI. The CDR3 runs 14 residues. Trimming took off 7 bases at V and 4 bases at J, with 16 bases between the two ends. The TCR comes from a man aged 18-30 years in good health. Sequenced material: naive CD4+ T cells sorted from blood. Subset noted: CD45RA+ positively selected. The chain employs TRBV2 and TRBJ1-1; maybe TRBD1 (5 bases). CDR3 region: CASILQGGATEAFF. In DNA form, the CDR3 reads TGTGCCAGCATACTTCAGGGAGGTGCCACTGAAGCTTTCTTT. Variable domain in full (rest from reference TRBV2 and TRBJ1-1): EPEVTQTPSHQVTQMGQEVILRCVPISNHLYFYWYRQILGQKVEFLVSFYNNEISEKSEIFDDQFSVERPDGSNFTLKIRSTKLEDSAMYFCASILQGGATEAFFGQGTRLTVV.